Below, 2 T cell receptor beta chains from the same sample are listed, as sequenced in a study of shared clonotypes between healthy human individuals. Cells designated naive CD8 were CD45RO-negative and were positively selected for CCR7, with terminally differentiated effector memory CD45RA+ cells excluded. Repertoires were generated with immunoSEQ multiplex PCR, while TCRdb's copy carries only in-frame clones and drops some. The sample yields around 2,000,000 clones, approximately 95% seen once. Sequenced material: naive CD8+ T cells sorted from blood. The receptor source for this set is a man aged 18 to 35 in good health.

The chain carries TRBV18 and TRBJ2-3, with TRBD2 matching 9 bases. Per the germline V gene, CDR1 is KGHSH and CDR2 is LQKENI. J gave up 5 bases and V 0 bases, and 9 bases lay outside the gene matches. CDR3 length equals 17 residues. CDR3 bases: TGTGCCAGCTCACCACCGAGCACTAGCGGGTTGGAAGATACGCAGTATTTT. This gives the protein CASSPPSTSGLEDTQYF. The entire variable domain, with the rest obtained from reference TRBV18 and TRBJ2-3, is as follows: NAGVMQNPRHLVRRRGQEARLRCSPMKGHSHVYWYRQLPEEGLKFMVYLQKENIIDESGMPKERFSAEFPKEGPSILRIQQVVRGDSAAYFCASSPPSTSGLEDTQYFGPGTRLTVL.

The V gene is TRBV5-6, the J gene TRBJ2-1; D is ambiguous. CDR1 is SGHDT and CDR2 is YYEEEE in the germline V gene. Trimming took 2 bases from V and 5 from J, leaving 11 bases between them. The CDR3 is made up of 14 amino acids. As DNA, the CDR3 is TGTGCCAGCAGCTTTGGCTTTCGAAACAATGAGCAGTTCTTC. It codes for CASSFGFRNNEQFF.